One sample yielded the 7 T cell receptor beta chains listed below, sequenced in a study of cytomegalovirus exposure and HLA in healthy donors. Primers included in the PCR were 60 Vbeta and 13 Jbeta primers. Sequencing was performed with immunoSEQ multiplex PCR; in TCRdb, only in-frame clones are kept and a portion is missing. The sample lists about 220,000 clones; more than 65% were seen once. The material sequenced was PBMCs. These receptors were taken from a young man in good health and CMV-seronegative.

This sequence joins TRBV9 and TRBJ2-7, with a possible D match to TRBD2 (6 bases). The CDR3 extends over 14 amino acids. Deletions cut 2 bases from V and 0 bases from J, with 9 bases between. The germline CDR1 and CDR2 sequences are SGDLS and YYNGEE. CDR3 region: CASSVSGRSYEQYF. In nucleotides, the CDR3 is TGTGCCAGCAGCGTTAGCGGCCGCTCCTACGAGCAGTACTTC.

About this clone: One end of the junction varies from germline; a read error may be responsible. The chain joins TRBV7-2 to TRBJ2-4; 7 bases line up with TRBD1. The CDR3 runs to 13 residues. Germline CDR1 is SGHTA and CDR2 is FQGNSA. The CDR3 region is CASRLGQVNIQYF. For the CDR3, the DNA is TGTGCCAGCAGATTAGGACAGGTGAACATTCAGTACTTC.

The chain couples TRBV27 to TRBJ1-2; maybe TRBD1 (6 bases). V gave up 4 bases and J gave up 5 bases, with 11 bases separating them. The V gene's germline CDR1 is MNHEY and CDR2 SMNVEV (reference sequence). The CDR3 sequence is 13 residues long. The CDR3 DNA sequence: TGTGCCAGCAGTTCCGGACAGAGATATGGCTACACCTTC. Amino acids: CASSSGQRYGYTF.

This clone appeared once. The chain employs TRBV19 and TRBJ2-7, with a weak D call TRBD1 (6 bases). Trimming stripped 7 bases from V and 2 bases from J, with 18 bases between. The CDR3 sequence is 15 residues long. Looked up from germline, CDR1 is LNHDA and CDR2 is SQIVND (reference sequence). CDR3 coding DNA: TGTGCCAGTATCCGCGAACTGGGGACAACCTACGAGCAGTACTTC. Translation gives CASIRELGTTYEQYF.

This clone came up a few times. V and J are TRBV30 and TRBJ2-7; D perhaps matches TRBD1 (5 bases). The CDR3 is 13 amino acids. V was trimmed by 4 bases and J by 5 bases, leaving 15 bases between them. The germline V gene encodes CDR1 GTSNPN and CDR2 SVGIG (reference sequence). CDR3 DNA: TGTGCCTGGAACCCTACTACAGGCCACGAGCAGTACTTC. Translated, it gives CAWNPTTGHEQYF. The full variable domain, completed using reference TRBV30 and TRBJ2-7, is SQTIHQWPATLVQPVGSPLSLECTVEGTSNPNLYWYRQAAGRGLQLLFYSVGIGQISSEVPQNLSASRPQDRQFILSSKKLLLSDSGFYLCAWNPTTGHEQYFGPGTRLTVT.

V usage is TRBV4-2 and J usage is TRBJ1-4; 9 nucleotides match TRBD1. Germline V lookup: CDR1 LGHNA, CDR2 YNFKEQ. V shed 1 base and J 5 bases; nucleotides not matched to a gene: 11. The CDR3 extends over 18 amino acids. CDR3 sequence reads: CASSQGAGTGKENEKLFF. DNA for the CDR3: TGTGCCAGCAGCCAAGGGGCCGGGACAGGGAAGGAGAATGAAAAACTGTTTTTT.

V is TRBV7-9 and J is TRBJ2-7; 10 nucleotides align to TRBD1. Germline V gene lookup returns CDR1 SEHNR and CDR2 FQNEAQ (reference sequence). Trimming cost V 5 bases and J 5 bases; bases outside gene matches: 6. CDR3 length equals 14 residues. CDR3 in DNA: TGTGCCAGCAGCGCCGGGACAGGGGCTAACGAGCAGTACTTC. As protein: CASSAGTGANEQYF.